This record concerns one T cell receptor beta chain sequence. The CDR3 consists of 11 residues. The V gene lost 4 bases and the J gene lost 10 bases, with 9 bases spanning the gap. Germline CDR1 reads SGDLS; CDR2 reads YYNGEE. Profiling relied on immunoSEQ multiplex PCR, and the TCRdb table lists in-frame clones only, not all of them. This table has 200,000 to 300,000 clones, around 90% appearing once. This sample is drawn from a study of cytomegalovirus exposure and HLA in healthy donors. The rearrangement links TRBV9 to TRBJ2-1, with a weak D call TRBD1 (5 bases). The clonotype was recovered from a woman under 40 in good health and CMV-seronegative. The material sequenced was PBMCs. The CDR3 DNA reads TGTGCCAGCAGCTCTGCAGGGGAGCAGTTCTTC. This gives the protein CASSSAGEQFF.